Presented here are 20 T cell receptor beta chains from one specimen sequenced in a study of blood T cell repertoires in COVID-19. TCRdb keeps only in-frame clones here, not all; method: immunoSEQ multiplex PCR. The data contain around 500,000 clones, approximately 85% of them singletons. Sequences were obtained from peripheral blood. Receptor source: a human donor in a cohort sampled during active COVID-19.

This chain's CDR3 is CASSSGTGVRETQYF. DNA of the CDR3: TGTGCCAGCAGTTCAGGGACAGGGGTCCGAGAGACCCAGTACTTC. The chain has TRBV6-6 and TRBJ2-5; 10 nucleotides agree with TRBD1. The CDR3 spans 15 residues. V was pared by 4 bases and J by 4 bases, with 6 bases of the junction left unmatched. Looked up from germline, CDR1 is MNHNY and CDR2 is SVGAGI (reference sequence).

The J gene is TRBJ1-6, the V gene TRBV5-4, with TRBD1 matching over 7 bases. Germline V CDR1 and CDR2: SGHNT, YYREEE (reference sequence). Trimming cost V 2 bases and J 8 bases; bases outside gene matches: 7. The CDR3 has 15 amino acids. CDR3 residues: CASSFETGSYSPLHF. The CDR3 DNA is TGTGCCAGCAGCTTCGAGACAGGGTCATATTCACCCCTCCACTTT.

CDR3 in DNA: TGTGCCAGCAGAAATGAGGGTGCCCCCCAGAGAGAGCAGTTCTTC. It codes for CASRNEGAPQREQFF. J is TRBJ2-1 and V is TRBV28; a weak D match, TRBD2 (5 bases). The germline gives CDR1 MDHEN, CDR2 SYDVKM. The CDR3 is 15 residues long. Trimming removed 6 bases at V and 10 bases at J, with 22 bases between.

This clone was seen just once. The chain recombines TRBV5-1 with TRBJ2-3; 9 positions agree with TRBD2. Germline V gene sequence: CDR1 SGHRS, CDR2 YFSETQ. Trimming removed 5 bases from V and 0 bases from J; junction bases left unmatched: 7. This CDR3 is built from 16 residues. The CDR3 nucleotides read TGCGCCAGCAGTCGACGACTAGCGGTTAGCACAGATACGCAGTATTTT. Translated: CASSRRLAVSTDTQYF. The variable domain in full, with the rest retrieved from reference TRBV5-1 and TRBJ2-3, is KAGVTQTPRYLIKTRGQQVTLSCSPISGHRSVSWYQQTPGQGLQFLFEYFSETQRNKGNFPGRFSGRQFSNSRSEMNVSTLELGDSALYLCASSRRLAVSTDTQYFGPGTRLTVL.

This sequence joins TRBV5-1 and TRBJ1-1; 7 positions match TRBD1. CDR1 and CDR2 from the germline V gene are SGHRS and YFSETQ. The ends lost 2 bases at V and 8 bases at J; junction bases unmatched: 3. This CDR3 spans 12 amino acids. The CDR3 here is CASSLDREEAFF. In nucleotides, the CDR3 is TGCGCCAGCAGCTTAGACAGGGAGGAAGCTTTCTTT.

The table lists this clone with a count of one. CDR3 bases: TGTGCCAGCAGCCATAATCCCTATAGCGGGGGTCAAGAGACCCAGTACTTC. It translates to CASSHNPYSGGQETQYF. The V gene is TRBV3-1 (or the pseudogene TRBV3-2), the J gene TRBJ2-5, with 9 bases matching TRBD2. This CDR3 is 17 amino acids long. The J segment lost 2 bases and the V segment lost 3 bases, leaving 10 bases of the junction unmatched. Germline lookup yields CDR1 LGHDT and CDR2 YNNKEL (reference sequence).

The V call is TRBV27, the J call TRBJ2-5; 8 bases line up with TRBD1. With 10 bases clipped from V and 5 bases from J, the junction kept 6 bases outside the gene matches. From germline, CDR1 is MNHEY and CDR2 SMNVEV (reference sequence). CDR3 size: 12 residues. CDR3 amino acids: CATQGAEETQYF. CDR3 bases: TGTGCCACCCAGGGGGCTGAGGAGACCCAGTACTTC.

The J gene is TRBJ2-7, the V gene TRBV11-2, with 12 bases that match TRBD2. This CDR3 contains 15 residues. CDR1 SGHAT and CDR2 FQNNGV come from the germline V gene. V was clipped by 5 bases and J by 3 bases; unmatched bases: 5. The CDR3 protein is CASSQGLAGHYEQYF. CDR3 bases: TGTGCCAGCAGCCAGGGACTAGCGGGCCACTACGAGCAGTACTTC.

The chain is built from TRBV19 and TRBJ2-7, with TRBD1 as a possible D gene (6 bases). The V end lost 5 bases, the J end lost 3 bases, and 14 bases lay between the germline ends. Germline CDR1 LNHDA, CDR2 SQIVND (reference sequence). The CDR3 has 14 residues. CDR3: CASSEQTGLYEQYF. The CDR3 DNA is TGTGCCAGTAGTGAGCAGACAGGCCTCTACGAGCAGTACTTC.

This chain links TRBV5-5 with TRBJ2-7; TRBD2 matches 9 bases. This CDR3 contains 15 residues. Unmatched junction bases numbered 6, after V lost 2 bases and J lost 3 bases. In germline, CDR1 is SGHKS, CDR2 YYEKEE (reference sequence). CDR3 DNA sequence: TGTGCCAGCAGCTTATCCCTAGCGGGGAGCTACGAGCAGTACTTC. This sequence encodes CASSLSLAGSYEQYF.

The V call is TRBV3-1 (or the pseudogene TRBV3-2), the J call TRBJ2-1; D is unclear. Germline assignment: CDR1 LGHDT and CDR2 YNNKEL (reference sequence). The length of the CDR3 is 16 residues. V was clipped by 0 bases and J by 0 bases, with 9 bases between them. In nucleotides, the CDR3 is TGTGCCAGCAGCCAAGATTTTCGGAGCTCCTACAATGAGCAGTTCTTC. It codes for CASSQDFRSSYNEQFF.

This clone was recorded once. The V gene is TRBV14, the J gene TRBJ1-2, with D perhaps TRBD1 (6 bases). V gave up 3 bases and J gave up 3 bases, with 20 bases separating them. The CDR3 is made up of 17 amino acids. From germline, CDR1 is SGHDN and CDR2 FVKESK. CDR3 DNA sequence: TGTGCCAGCAGCCAGAGGCGGCAGGGGCTTTTCTACTATGGCTACACCTTC. Its translation is CASSQRRQGLFYYGYTF.

The rearrangement joins TRBV11-2 to TRBJ2-1; 7 bases are shared with TRBD1. Unmatched junction bases numbered 5, after V lost 0 bases and J lost 3 bases. Germline V gene data show CDR1 as SGHAT and CDR2 as FQNNGV. The CDR3 is 16 residues long. The CDR3, as DNA: TGTGCCAGCAGCTTAGAGGACAGGCCTAACTACAATGAGCAGTTCTTC. Its translation: CASSLEDRPNYNEQFF.

The J gene is TRBJ2-1, the V gene TRBV5-1, with 12 nucleotides matching TRBD1. The CDR3 is 16 residues long. J gave up 6 bases and V 0 bases, and 4 bases lay outside the gene matches. Germline values: CDR1 SGHRS, CDR2 YFSETQ. CDR3 coding DNA: TGCGCCAGCAGCTTGGAGGGACAGGGGGCGGGCAATGAGCAGTTCTTC. Translation gives CASSLEGQGAGNEQFF.

This chain joins TRBV7-9 and TRBJ1-2, with 9 positions matching TRBD1. CDR3 size: 16 residues. Trimming cost V 0 bases and J 5 bases; bases outside gene matches: 7. Germline CDR1 and CDR2: SEHNR and FQNEAQ (reference sequence). This CDR3 is CASSLAWDREEYGYTF. DNA for the CDR3: TGTGCCAGCAGCTTAGCTTGGGACAGGGAGGAGTATGGCTACACCTTC.

The gene calls are TRBV6-5 and TRBJ1-2; 7 bases line up with TRBD1. CDR3 length: 14 amino acids. V lost 4 bases to trimming and J lost 2 bases; unmatched junction nucleotides: 4. Germline V gene lookup returns CDR1 MNHEY and CDR2 SVGAGI. The CDR3 region is CASSWDRENYGYTF. CDR3 nucleotides: TGTGCCAGCAGTTGGGACAGAGAAAACTATGGCTACACCTTC.

The chain combines TRBV6-2 or TRBV6-3 with TRBJ1-4; D is undetermined. Germline lookup yields CDR1 MNHEY and CDR2 SVGEGT. V was cut by 5 bases and J by 5 bases, with 18 bases left in between. There are 16 residues in the CDR3. The CDR3 sequence: CASSADIGGPNEKLFF. The CDR3 DNA reads as TGTGCCAGCAGTGCCGACATCGGTGGGCCCAATGAAAAACTGTTTTTT.

This sequence joins TRBV7-8 and TRBJ2-6; TRBD2 might be the D (6 bases). Deletions cut 0 bases from V and 2 bases from J, with 14 bases between. The CDR3 consists of 18 residues. Germline values: CDR1 SGHVS, CDR2 FQNEAQ. The CDR3, as DNA: TGTGCCAGCAGCTTAGCTATGGGGGGTCGGCCTGGGGCCAACGTCCTGACTTTC. As protein: CASSLAMGGRPGANVLTF.

This clone was detected a few times. This chain uses TRBV19 with TRBJ1-5; TRBD1 might be the D (6 bases). The CDR3 is 18 residues long. Germline CDR1 is LNHDA and CDR2 is SQIVND (reference sequence). V lost 0 bases and J lost 0, with 15 bases in between. The CDR3 protein is CASSIEPDRPFSNQPQHF. CDR3 nucleotides: TGTGCCAGTAGTATAGAGCCGGACAGACCCTTTAGCAATCAGCCCCAGCATTTT.

This clone was recorded once. The V and J genes are TRBV6-5 and TRBJ1-6, with D possibly TRBD1 on 6 matching bases. Germline V gene data show CDR1 as MNHEY and CDR2 as SVGAGI. The germline V and J ends were trimmed by 6 bases and 6 bases, with 12 bases remaining between them. The CDR3 length is 14 residues. CDR3 DNA: TGTGCCAGCAGCCCACAGGGACCTAATTCACCCCTCCACTTT. Protein sequence: CASSPQGPNSPLHF.